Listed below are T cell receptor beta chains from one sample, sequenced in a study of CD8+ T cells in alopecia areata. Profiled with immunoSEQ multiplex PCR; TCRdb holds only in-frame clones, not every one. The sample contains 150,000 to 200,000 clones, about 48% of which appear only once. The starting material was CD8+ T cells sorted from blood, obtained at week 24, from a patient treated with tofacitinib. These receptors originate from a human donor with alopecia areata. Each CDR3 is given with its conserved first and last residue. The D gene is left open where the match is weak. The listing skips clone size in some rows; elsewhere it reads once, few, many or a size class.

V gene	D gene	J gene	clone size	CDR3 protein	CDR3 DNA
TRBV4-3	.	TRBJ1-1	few	CASSQDQVGFVGEVEAFF	TGCGCCAGCAGCCAAGACCAAGTGGGGTTTGTAGGGGAAGTTGAAGCTTTCTTT
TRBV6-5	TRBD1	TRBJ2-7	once	CASSYSDRGYEQYF	TGTGCCAGCAGTTACTCTGACAGGGGCTACGAGCAGTACTTC
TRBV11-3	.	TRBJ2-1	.	CASEEGFLRNEQFF	TGTGCCAGCGAAGAGGGGTTTCTAAGGAATGAGCAGTTCTTC
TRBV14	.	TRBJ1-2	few	CASSHDVGARAPVDGYTF	TGTGCCAGCAGCCACGATGTGGGGGCGAGAGCTCCCGTAGATGGCTACACCTTC
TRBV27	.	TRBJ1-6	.	CASSLSVAQAGVSPLHF	TGTGCCAGCAGTTTATCGGTTGCACAGGCTGGGGTTTCACCCCTCCACTTT
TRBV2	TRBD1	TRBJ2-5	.	CASLDRSQETQYF	TGTGCCAGCCTGGACAGGTCCCAAGAGACCCAGTACTTC
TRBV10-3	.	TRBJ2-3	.	CAIKGTDTQYF	TGTGCCATCAAGGGCACAGATACGCAGTATTTT
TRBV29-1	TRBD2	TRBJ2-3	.	CSVDPLVGGEDTQYF	TGCAGCGTTGACCCACTCGTGGGAGGGGAAGATACGCAGTATTTT
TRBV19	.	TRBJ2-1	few	CASSIGTPNEQFF	TGTGCCAGTAGTATAGGGACTCCAAATGAGCAGTTCTTC
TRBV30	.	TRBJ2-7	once	CAWAPQGSYEQYF	TGTGCCTGGGCCCCGCAGGGATCCTACGAGCAGTACTTC
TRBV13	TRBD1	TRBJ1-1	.	CASSYRGNTEAFF	TGTGCCAGCAGCTACAGGGGGAACACTGAAGCTTTCTTT
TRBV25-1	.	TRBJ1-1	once	CASKKAGLNTEAFF	TGTGCCAGCAAAAAAGCGGGGTTGAACACTGAAGCTTTCTTT
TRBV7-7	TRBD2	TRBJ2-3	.	CASSFGEGDTQYF	TGTGCCAGCAGCTTCGGGGAGGGGGATACGCAGTATTTT
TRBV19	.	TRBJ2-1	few	CASRGTPSYNEQFF	TGTGCCAGTAGGGGGACACCATCCTACAATGAGCAGTTCTTC
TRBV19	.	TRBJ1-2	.	CASSILTGDGYTF	TGTGCCAGTAGTATACTGACCGGTGATGGCTACACCTTC
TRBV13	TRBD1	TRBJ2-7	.	CASSPGTGAYEQYF	TGTGCCAGCAGCCCAGGGACAGGGGCCTACGAGCAGTACTTC
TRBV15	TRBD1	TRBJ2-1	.	CATSSVDRVLDHEQFF	TGTGCCACCAGCAGTGTGGACAGGGTGTTAGACCATGAGCAGTTCTTC
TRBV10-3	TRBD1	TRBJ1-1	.	CASGTGTTEAFF	TGTGCCTCAGGGACAGGGACCACTGAAGCTTTCTTT
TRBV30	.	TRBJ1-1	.	CAWSIQANTEAFF	TGTGCCTGGAGTATACAAGCGAACACTGAAGCTTTCTTT
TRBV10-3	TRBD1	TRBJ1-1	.	CAIGGPTTGKNTEAFF	TGTGCCATCGGTGGACCGACGACAGGGAAGAACACTGAAGCTTTCTTT
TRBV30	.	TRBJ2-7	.	CAWAAGHAYEQYF	TGTGCCTGGGCGGCGGGACATGCCTACGAGCAGTACTTC
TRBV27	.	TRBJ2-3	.	CASSFPGTGRDTDTQYF	TGTGCCAGCAGTTTTCCTGGGACCGGAAGGGACACAGATACGCAGTATTTT
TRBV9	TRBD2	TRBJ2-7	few	CASSPHSGGALYEQYF	TGTGCCAGCAGCCCACACAGCGGGGGAGCTCTCTACGAGCAGTACTTC
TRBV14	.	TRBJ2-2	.	CASSQYRTGELFF	TGTGCCAGCAGCCAATATCGGACAGGGGAGCTGTTTTTT
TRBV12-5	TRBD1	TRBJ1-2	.	CASGVPGQGYGYTF	TGTGCTAGTGGTGTCCCGGGACAGGGATATGGCTACACCTTC
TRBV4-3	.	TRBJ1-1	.	CASSQDRATNTEAFF	TGCGCCAGCAGCCAAGATCGCGCGACGAACACTGAAGCTTTCTTT
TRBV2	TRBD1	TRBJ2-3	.	CASRVGGSSTDTQYF	TGTGCCAGCAGAGTAGGGGGCAGCAGCACAGATACGCAGTATTTT
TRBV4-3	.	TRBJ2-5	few	CASSQDRGGIEETQYF	TGCGCCAGCAGCCAAGATCGGGGAGGTATAGAAGAGACCCAGTACTTC
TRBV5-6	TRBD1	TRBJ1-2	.	CASSFRDSSIYGYTF	TGTGCCAGCAGCTTCCGGGACAGCTCAATTTATGGCTACACCTTC
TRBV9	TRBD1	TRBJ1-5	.	CASSGQGRNQPQHF	TGTGCCAGCAGCGGACAGGGGCGCAATCAGCCCCAGCATTTT
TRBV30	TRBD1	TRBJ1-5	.	CAWSGGQSNQPQHF	TGTGCCTGGAGTGGGGGACAGAGCAATCAGCCCCAGCATTTT
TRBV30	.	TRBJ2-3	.	CASTGGGSSTDTQYF	TGTGCGTCAACCGGGGGCGGGAGTAGCACAGATACGCAGTATTTT
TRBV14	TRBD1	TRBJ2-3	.	CASSPRTGWGTDTQYF	TGTGCCAGCAGCCCCCGGACAGGGTGGGGCACAGATACGCAGTATTTT